Here is one TCR beta chain with its context. Antigen unknown. The record originates from a study of T cell clonotyping in hematopoietic cell transplantation. General study results and limits: At the given depth, recipient repertoires were over 95% de novo clonotypes. No sorting was done, leaving CD4 and CD8 contributions mixed. After transplant, recipient diversity fell while pathologically expanded clonotypes grew through day 180.

V lost 5 bases, J lost 2 bases, and 12 bases lay in between. Germline V gene sequence: CDR1 SGHVS, CDR2 FNYEAQ. The CDR3 is 14 amino acids. Profiling relied on immunoSEQ multiplex PCR, and the TCRdb table lists in-frame clones only, not all of them. This repertoire shows 10,000 or so clones, 85% to 90% found once; its top ten account for around 4.2%. Input material: peripheral blood mononuclear cells. This receptor was taken from a human donor who either received an allogeneic hematopoietic cell transplant for a myeloid malignancy or was a related donor (not recorded which). Some clones in this sample may be carry-over from other donors' samples. This chain joins TRBV7-6 and TRBJ1-1, with TRBD1 as a possible D gene (5 bases). As DNA, the CDR3 is TGTGCCAGCAGCACCTGGGACCGCAACACTGAAGCTTTCTTT. Translated: CASSTWDRNTEAFF.